This T cell receptor beta chain was captured in a study of blood T cells in healthy people across ages (dated by TCRdb to between 2014 and 2017). Background for the entire study: In model experiments, template switching captured about one uniquely barcoded TCR beta cDNA molecule for every two T cells. For two donors (one aged 18 to 29 and one aged 80 or older), the study analyzed two additional independent replicas of 1 million unique cDNA reads from the same blood draw. The study measured age-related changes in TCR beta repertoire diversity using deep sequencing normalized with unique cDNA molecular identifiers. Four age groups were formed from the donors: young (average roughly 16 years), middle-aged (approximately 41), aged (approximately 60) and long-lived (less than 85). To avoid experimental bias, donors of different ages were spread randomly across the sequencing lanes.

The donors were 40 or so Caucasian individuals from Russia, aged about 6 to 100 years, who were systemically healthy. About 10 milliliters of peripheral blood were collected from each donor into EDTA-treated Vacutainer tubes. PBMCs were isolated by Ficoll-Paque density-gradient centrifugation, with at least 7 million obtained per sample. Trizol reagent was used to extract total RNA from the PBMCs, yielding at least 6 micrograms per sample. For every donor, flow cytometry on a PBMC aliquot measured the percentage of naive CD45RAhigh/CD27high T cells. From the cysteine up to the phenylalanine, the CDR3 has a length of 15 residues. Just CDR3 DNA is preserved here, 45 bases in frame from base 1. CDR1 and CDR2 (MNHNS, SASEGT) derive from the germline V gene. A distance of 10 bases separates the germline ends of V and J, which lose 1 base and 2 bases respectively. Overall study outcomes, separate from this receptor: Compared with the aged group, the long-lived group had more naive CD4+ T cells, fewer expanded clones and increased TCR diversity, suggesting age selection. The CMV infection status of donors was not known, potentially confounding age-related changes in expanded clonotypes. Total diversity estimates from one million sequenced T cells were considered lower bounds and underestimates. There was a strong correlation between observed TCR beta diversity and the percentage of naive T cells measured by flow cytometry. As age increased, observed TCR beta diversity per million T cells dropped in a roughly linear way, and a significant reduction was already evident by age around 41. Bulk unsorted PBMC profiling prevented conclusive comparison of naive and antigen-experienced compartments.

Library preparation used 5' RACE. Instrument on record: Illumina HiSeq 2500. The second PCR ran for about 6 to 11 cycles and used a J-beta primer mix along with a sample-barcoded 5' primer. A template-switch 5' adaptor carrying 12 random nucleotides introduced a unique molecular identifier onto each TCR beta cDNA molecule. Each sample yielded at least 2.5 million CDR3-containing paired-end reads. The Mint cDNA synthesis kit, primed by a TRBC-specific oligonucleotide, was used to synthesize first-strand cDNA from all RNA. Following uracil-DNA glycosylase treatment, a first 18-cycle PCR with universal primers M1SS and BC2_uni_R was performed on all cDNA. The study's processing was this. Each sample was normalized by randomly selecting 1 million high-quality reads, each carrying a distinct molecular identifier. Instead of being binned into consensus sequences, reads with shared molecular identifiers were discarded. MiTCR, set to a Q25 quality threshold and the strictest error-elimination algorithm, was used for CDR3 identification, clonotype clustering and error correction. Lower-bound total TCR beta diversity was estimated with a nonparametric unseen species model using Euler transformation. The public reads were reprocessed in TCRdb via fastp at Q25 and MiXCR, keeping in-frame beta chains. All rows with the same CDR3 protein become a single entry with the most common DNA and genes. The V and J calls follow TCRdb's processing rather than the paper's. The sample contains 630,000 or so distinct CDR3 sequences, 25% to 30% of them found a single time. The top ten clonotypes cover roughly 14% of the sample.

This clonotype showed up many times. Its target antigen remains unknown. Base quality data are lacking; no much larger clone is found one base away. The rearrangement combines TRBV6-1 with TRBJ2-3; tentative D gene TRBD1, with 6 bases matching. Sequenced sample: blood. The sequence was collected from a woman older than 75 in good health. The nucleotide sequence reads TGTGCCAGCAGTGAAGACAGGGTCTCCACAGATACGCAGTATTTT. Translated, it reads CASSEDRVSTDTQYF.